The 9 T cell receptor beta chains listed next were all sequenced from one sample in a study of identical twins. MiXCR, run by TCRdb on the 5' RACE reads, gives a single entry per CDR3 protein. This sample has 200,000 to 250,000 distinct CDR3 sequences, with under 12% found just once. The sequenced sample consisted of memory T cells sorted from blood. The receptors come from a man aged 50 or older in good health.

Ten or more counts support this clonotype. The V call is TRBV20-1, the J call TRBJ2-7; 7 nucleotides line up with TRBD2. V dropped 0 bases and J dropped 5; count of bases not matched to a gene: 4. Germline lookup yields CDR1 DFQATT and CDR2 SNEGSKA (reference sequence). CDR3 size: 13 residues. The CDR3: CSAREREINEQYF. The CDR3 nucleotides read TGCAGTGCTAGAGAGCGGGAGATAAACGAGCAGTACTTC.

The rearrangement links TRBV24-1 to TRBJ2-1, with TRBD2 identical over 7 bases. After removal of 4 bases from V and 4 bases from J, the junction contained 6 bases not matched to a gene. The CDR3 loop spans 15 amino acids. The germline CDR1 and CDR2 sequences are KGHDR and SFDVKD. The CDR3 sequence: CATSEYSGLYNEQFF. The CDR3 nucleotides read TGTGCCACCAGTGAGTATAGCGGGCTTTACAATGAGCAGTTCTTC.

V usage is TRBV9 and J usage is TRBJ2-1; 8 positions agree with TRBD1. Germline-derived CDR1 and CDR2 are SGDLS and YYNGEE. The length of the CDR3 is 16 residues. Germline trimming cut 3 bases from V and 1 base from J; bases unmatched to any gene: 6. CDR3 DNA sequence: TGTGCCAGCAGCGCCGGACAGGGAGTTTCCTACAATGAGCAGTTCTTC. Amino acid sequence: CASSAGQGVSYNEQFF.

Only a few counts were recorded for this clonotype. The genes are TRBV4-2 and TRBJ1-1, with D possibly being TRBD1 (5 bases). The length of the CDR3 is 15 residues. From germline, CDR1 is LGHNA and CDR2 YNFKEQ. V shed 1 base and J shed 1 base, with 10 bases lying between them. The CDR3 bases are TGTGCCAGCAGCCAAGCTTCAGGGACGAACACTGAAGCTTTCTTT. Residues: CASSQASGTNTEAFF.

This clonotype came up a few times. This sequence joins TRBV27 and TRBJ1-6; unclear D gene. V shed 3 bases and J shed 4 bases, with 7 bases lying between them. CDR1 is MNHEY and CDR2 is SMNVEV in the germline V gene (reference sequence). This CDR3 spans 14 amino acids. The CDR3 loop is CASSLFSYNSPLHF. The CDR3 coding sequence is TGTGCCAGCAGTTTGTTCAGTTATAATTCACCCCTCCACTTT.

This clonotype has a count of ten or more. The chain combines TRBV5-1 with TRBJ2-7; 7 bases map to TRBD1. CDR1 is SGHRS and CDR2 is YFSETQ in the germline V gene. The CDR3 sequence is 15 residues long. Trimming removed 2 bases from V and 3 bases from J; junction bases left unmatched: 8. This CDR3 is CASSFQQGKGYEQYF. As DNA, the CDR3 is TGCGCCAGCAGCTTTCAACAGGGGAAGGGCTACGAGCAGTACTTC.

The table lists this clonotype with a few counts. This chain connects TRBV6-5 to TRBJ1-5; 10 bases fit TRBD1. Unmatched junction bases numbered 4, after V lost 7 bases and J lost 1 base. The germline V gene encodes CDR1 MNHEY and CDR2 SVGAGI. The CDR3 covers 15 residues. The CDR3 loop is CASTSGQGSNQPQHF. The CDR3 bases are TGTGCCAGCACTTCGGGACAGGGGAGCAATCAGCCCCAGCATTTT.

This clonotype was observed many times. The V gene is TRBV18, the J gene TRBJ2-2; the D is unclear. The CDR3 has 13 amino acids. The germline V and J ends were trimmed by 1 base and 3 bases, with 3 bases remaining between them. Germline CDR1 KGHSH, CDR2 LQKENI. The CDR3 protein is CASSPRYTGELFF. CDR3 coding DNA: TGTGCCAGCTCACCACGGTACACCGGGGAGCTGTTTTTT. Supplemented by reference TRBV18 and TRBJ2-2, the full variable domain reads NAGVMQNPRHLVRRRGQEARLRCSPMKGHSHVYWYRQLPEEGLKFMVYLQKENIIDESGMPKERFSAEFPKEGPSILRIQQVVRGDSAAYFCASSPRYTGELFFGEGSRLTVL.

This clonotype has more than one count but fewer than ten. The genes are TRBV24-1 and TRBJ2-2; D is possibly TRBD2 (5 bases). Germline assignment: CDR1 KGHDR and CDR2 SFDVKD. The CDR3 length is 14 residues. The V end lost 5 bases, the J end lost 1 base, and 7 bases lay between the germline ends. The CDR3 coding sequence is TGTGCCACCAGTGCGGGATGGAACACCGGGGAGCTGTTTTTT. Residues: CATSAGWNTGELFF.